One and the same sample provided the 2 T cell receptor beta chains below, sequenced in a study of cytomegalovirus exposure and HLA in healthy donors. PCR primers comprised 60 Vbeta and 13 Jbeta primers. Sequencing used immunoSEQ multiplex PCR; TCRdb keeps in-frame clones, though not all of them. The table includes about 60,000 clones, about three quarters detected once. Sequencing used PBMCs. Receptors originate from a female donor in good health and CMV-seronegative.

J is TRBJ2-7 and V is TRBV28; D ambiguous. Trimming stripped 6 bases from V and 3 bases from J, with 6 bases between. Germline CDR1 reads MDHEN; CDR2 reads SYDVKM. The CDR3 consists of 11 residues. CDR3 region: CASSRDYEQYF. In DNA, the CDR3 is TGTGCCAGCAGCCGCGACTACGAGCAGTACTTC.

V and J are TRBV9 and TRBJ1-5; D is unclear. V was trimmed by 0 bases and J by 9 bases, leaving 13 bases between them. Germline lookup yields CDR1 SGDLS and CDR2 YYNGEE. The CDR3 runs to 14 residues. This chain's CDR3 is CASSVGTVGGPQHF. The CDR3 DNA reads TGTGCCAGCAGCGTAGGTACGGTAGGAGGGCCCCAGCATTTT.